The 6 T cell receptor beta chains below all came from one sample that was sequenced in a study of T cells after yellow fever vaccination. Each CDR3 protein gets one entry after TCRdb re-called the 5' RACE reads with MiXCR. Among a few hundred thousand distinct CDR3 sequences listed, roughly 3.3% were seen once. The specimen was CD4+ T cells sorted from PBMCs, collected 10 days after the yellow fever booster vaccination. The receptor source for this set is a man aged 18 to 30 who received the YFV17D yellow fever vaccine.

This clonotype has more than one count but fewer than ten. CDR3 nucleotide sequence: TGCAGTGCTCGGGAGGCGCTAATGAACACTGAAGCTTTCTTT. Translating gives CSAREALMNTEAFF. This chain uses TRBV20-1 with TRBJ1-1; no clear D gene. The germline gives CDR1 DFQATT, CDR2 SNEGSKA (reference sequence). This CDR3 comprises 14 residues. V lost 5 bases, J lost 0 bases, and 13 bases lay in between.

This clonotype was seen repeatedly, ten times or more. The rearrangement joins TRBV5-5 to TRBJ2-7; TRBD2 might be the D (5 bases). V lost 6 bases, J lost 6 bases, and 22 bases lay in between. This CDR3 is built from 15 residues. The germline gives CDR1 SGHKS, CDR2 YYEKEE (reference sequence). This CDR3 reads CASTWAGQLGGEQYV. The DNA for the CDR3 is TGTGCCAGCACCTGGGCGGGCCAACTCGGAGGCGAGCAGTACGTC.

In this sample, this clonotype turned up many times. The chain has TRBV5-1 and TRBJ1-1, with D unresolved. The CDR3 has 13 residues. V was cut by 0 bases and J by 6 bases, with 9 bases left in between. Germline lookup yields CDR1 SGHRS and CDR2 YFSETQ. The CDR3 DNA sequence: TGCGCCAGCAGCTTGGATGGGGAAGCTGAAGCTTTCTTT. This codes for CASSLDGEAEAFF.

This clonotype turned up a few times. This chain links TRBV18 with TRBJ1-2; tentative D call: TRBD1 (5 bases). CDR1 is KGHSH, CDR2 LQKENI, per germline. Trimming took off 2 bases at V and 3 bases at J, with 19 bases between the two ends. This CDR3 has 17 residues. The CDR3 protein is CASSPTGSGAEDYGYTF. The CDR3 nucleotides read TGTGCCAGCTCACCAACGGGGTCCGGGGCAGAAGACTATGGCTACACCTTC.

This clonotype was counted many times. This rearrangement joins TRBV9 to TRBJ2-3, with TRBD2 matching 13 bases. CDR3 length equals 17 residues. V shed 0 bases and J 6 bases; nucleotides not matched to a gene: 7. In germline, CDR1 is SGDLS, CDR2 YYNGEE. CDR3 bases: TGTGCCAGCAGCGTAGGGGGACTAGCGGGGCGTGGGGATACGCAGTATTTT. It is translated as CASSVGGLAGRGDTQYF. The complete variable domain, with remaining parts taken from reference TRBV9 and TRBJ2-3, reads DSGVTQTPKHLITATGQRVTLRCSPRSGDLSVYWYQQSLDQGLQFLIQYYNGEERAKGNILERFSAQQFPDLHSELNLSSLELGDSALYFCASSVGGLAGRGDTQYFGPGTRLTVL.

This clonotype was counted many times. The CDR3 sequence: CSARVRDGNNEQFF. The DNA of the CDR3 is TGCAGTGCTAGAGTCAGGGACGGAAACAATGAGCAGTTCTTC. The rearrangement links TRBV20-1 to TRBJ2-1; D may be TRBD1 or TRBD2 (5 bases each). The CDR3 is 14 residues long. In germline, CDR1 is DFQATT, CDR2 SNEGSKA (reference sequence). Trimming took 1 base from V and 5 from J, leaving 12 bases between them.